The 9 T cell receptor beta chains reported below all come from one sample, sequenced in a study of identical twins. TCRdb ran MiXCR on the 5' RACE reads and lists one entry per CDR3 protein. The sample carries hundreds of thousands of distinct CDR3 sequences, 10% to 15% recorded once. The data also belong to a second study, concerning yellow fever vaccine responses in identical twins.

The sequencing sample was made of CD8+ T cells sorted from blood. These receptors were obtained from a woman aged 18-35 years in good health.

This clonotype was counted between two and nine times. This chain joins TRBV20-1 and TRBJ2-3, with D perhaps TRBD2 (5 bases). Germline-derived CDR1 and CDR2 are DFQATT and SNEGSKA (reference sequence). The CDR3 has 15 residues. With 6 bases removed from V and 1 base from J, the gap between germline ends came to 17 bases. For the CDR3, the DNA is TGCAGTGCCGAGCCGGGGATAATTCGCACAGATACGCAGTATTTT. This encodes CSAEPGIIRTDTQYF.

This clonotype was detected a few times. The V gene is TRBV20-1, the J gene TRBJ2-2; D is perhaps TRBD2 (5 bases). V was cut by 1 base and J by 9 bases, with 15 bases left in between. This CDR3 region has 14 residues. Germline V gene lookup returns CDR1 DFQATT and CDR2 SNEGSKA (reference sequence). The chain's CDR3 is CSARAGSVDWELFF. DNA for the CDR3: TGCAGTGCTAGAGCGGGTAGCGTCGATTGGGAGCTGTTTTTT.

This clonotype was seen a handful of times. V is TRBV4-2 and J is TRBJ2-1; D gene unclear. CDR1 is LGHNA, CDR2 YNFKEQ, per germline. CDR3 length: 14 residues. Trimming took off 0 bases at V and 5 bases at J, with 8 bases between the two ends. CDR3 sequence (DNA): TGTGCCAGCAGCCAAGAGCCCAAAAACAATGAGCAGTTCTTC. This translates into CASSQEPKNNEQFF.

The chain recombines TRBV11-2 with TRBJ1-2; TRBD1 is a possible D gene (5 bases). The V and J ends lost 0 bases and 4 bases respectively, with 15 bases between them. Per the germline V gene, CDR1 is SGHAT and CDR2 is FQNNGV. The CDR3 runs 16 residues. CDR3 region: CASSLDSAGGAYGYTF. Here the CDR3 DNA reads TGTGCCAGCAGCTTAGATTCTGCAGGCGGGGCCTATGGCTACACCTTC.

This clonotype was seen a few times. This rearrangement joins TRBV7-8 to TRBJ2-7; D remains ambiguous. This CDR3 contains 14 residues. Germline CDR1 and CDR2: SGHVS and FQNEAQ. V lost 1 base and J 2 bases, leaving 9 bases between the germline ends. CDR3 DNA sequence: TGTGCCAGCAGCTTAGGAGGCAGAGCCTACGAGCAGTACGTC. Protein product: CASSLGGRAYEQYV.

At least ten counts were recorded for this clonotype. The J gene is TRBJ2-5, the V gene TRBV6-2 or TRBV6-3; D gene uncertain. Trimming left V 3 bases short and J 1 base short, with 9 bases between. Germline loops: CDR1 MNHEY, CDR2 SVGEGT. The CDR3 is made up of 14 amino acids. The CDR3 DNA sequence: TGTGCCAGCAGTTATATGGGTGGCCAAGAGACCCAGTACTTC. Translation gives CASSYMGGQETQYF.

The gene calls are TRBV28 and TRBJ2-2; maybe TRBD1 (5 bases). Germline-derived CDR1 and CDR2 are MDHEN and SYDVKM. The CDR3 has 16 residues. The germline V and J ends were trimmed by 3 bases and 0 bases, with 11 bases remaining between them. CDR3 bases: TGTGCCAGCAGTTTTTGGGGCAGCTCGAACACCGGGGAGCTGTTTTTT. Translating it yields CASSFWGSSNTGELFF.

The rearrangement uses TRBV7-9 and TRBJ2-1; 11 bases line up with TRBD2. With 5 bases clipped from V and 7 bases from J, the junction kept 7 bases outside the gene matches. The CDR3 runs to 15 residues. CDR1 is SEHNR, CDR2 FQNEAQ, per germline (reference sequence). CDR3 protein: CASSTGLAGLNEQFF. Here the CDR3 DNA reads TGTGCCAGCAGCACTGGACTAGCGGGTCTGAATGAGCAGTTCTTC.

With respect to this clonotype: An end of the junction differs from the germline gene, which may be a read error. The genes are TRBV27 and TRBJ2-2, with 12 bases aligning to TRBD2. CDR3 size: 16 residues. Germline V gives CDR1 MNHEY, CDR2 SMNVEV (reference sequence). This CDR3 reads CASSLMASGGAGELIF. The CDR3 bases are TGTGCCAGCAGTTTAATGGCTAGCGGGGGGGCCGGGGAGCTGATTTTT.